This TCR beta chain derives from a study of cytomegalovirus exposure and HLA in healthy donors. This clone has only one observation. 13 Jbeta primers and 60 Vbeta primers were used for the PCR. The table came from immunoSEQ multiplex PCR; TCRdb's copy has only in-frame clones and leaves some out. The sample has about 110,000 clones; around two thirds are singletons. Germline CDR1 reads MRHNA; CDR2 reads SNTAGT. The CDR3 contains 15 residues. Trimming removed 2 bases from V and 0 bases from J, with 9 bases in between. The chain combines TRBV6-4 with TRBJ2-3; D gene uncertain. This receptor was obtained from a man younger than 40 in good health and CMV-seropositive. The source material was PBMCs. The CDR3 spells CASSDQPGSTDTQYF. In DNA, the CDR3 is TGTGCCAGCAGTGACCAGCCCGGGAGCACAGATACGCAGTATTTT.